Presented here are 14 T cell receptor beta chains from one specimen sequenced in a study of T cell responses to AZD1222 COVID-19 vaccine. Some clones are missing from TCRdb's copy, which holds only in-frame ones; the method was immunoSEQ multiplex PCR. The sample has over 85,000 clones, almost 90% seen once. Source: peripheral blood, taken on day 0 of AZD1222 vaccination. Receptors were obtained from an adult in good health.

The chain has TRBV7-6 and TRBJ1-2; 8 bases fit TRBD1. Trimming cost V 1 base and J 6 bases; bases outside gene matches: 10. This CDR3 has 16 amino acids. Germline assignment: CDR1 SGHVS and CDR2 FNYEAQ. This CDR3 is CASSLVGQGQANGYTF. CDR3 nucleotide sequence: TGTGCCAGCAGCTTAGTAGGGCAGGGACAGGCGAATGGCTACACCTTC.

The chain joins TRBV4-2 to TRBJ1-1; 8 bases line up with TRBD1. Germline V gene sequence: CDR1 LGHNA, CDR2 YNFKEQ. Germline trimming cut 0 bases from V and 3 bases from J; bases unmatched to any gene: 3. This CDR3 is 15 amino acids long. The chain's CDR3 is CASSQDPTGDTEAFF. The CDR3 DNA sequence: TGTGCCAGCAGCCAAGACCCGACAGGGGACACTGAAGCTTTCTTT.

The gene calls are TRBV30 and TRBJ1-5; no definite D call. Germline V lookup: CDR1 GTSNPN, CDR2 SVGIG (reference sequence). CDR3 length: 13 residues. V was pared by 2 bases and J by 4 bases, with 9 bases between. The CDR3 here is CAWSRQENQPQHF. The DNA for the CDR3 is TGTGCCTGGAGTAGGCAGGAGAATCAGCCCCAGCATTTT.

The chain carries TRBV4-3 and TRBJ2-3, with 12 positions matching TRBD2. The CDR3 length is 15 residues. CDR1 is LGHNA and CDR2 is YSLEER in the germline V gene. Trimming took 1 base from V and 4 from J; bases not matched to a gene: 0. The CDR3 DNA follows: TGCGCCAGCAGCCAAGGACTAGCGGGGGCAGATACGCAGTATTTT. Translating it yields CASSQGLAGADTQYF.

The chain carries TRBV7-2 and TRBJ2-3; D may be TRBD2 (5 bases). Trimming cost V 0 bases and J 2 bases, with 6 bases left between them. CDR1 SGHTA and CDR2 FQGNSA come from the germline V gene. This CDR3 region has 14 residues. CDR3 region: CASSLALATDTQYF. In DNA, the CDR3 is TGTGCCAGCAGCTTAGCGCTAGCCACAGATACGCAGTATTTT.

The gene calls are TRBV18 and TRBJ2-5; maybe TRBD1 (5 bases). V was trimmed by 2 bases and J by 0 bases, leaving 13 bases between them. The length of the CDR3 is 16 residues. Germline V gene sequence: CDR1 KGHSH, CDR2 LQKENI. This chain's CDR3 is CASSPIYAGNQETQYF. The CDR3 DNA reads TGTGCCAGCTCACCAATTTATGCAGGGAACCAAGAGACCCAGTACTTC.

The V call is TRBV14, the J call TRBJ1-3, with D unresolved. The germline V and J ends were trimmed by 4 bases and 0 bases, with 13 bases remaining between them. The CDR3 runs to 16 residues. Germline loops: CDR1 SGHDN, CDR2 FVKESK. The CDR3 DNA is TGTGCCAGCAGCCCCCCCACGGGCCACTCTGGAAACACCATATATTTT. Amino acids: CASSPPTGHSGNTIYF.

The chain carries TRBV29-1 and TRBJ1-2; D is ambiguous. The CDR3 loop spans 12 amino acids. V was trimmed by 3 bases and J by 1 base, leaving 6 bases between them. CDR1 SQVTM and CDR2 ANQGSEA come from the germline V gene. The CDR3 nucleotides read TGCAGCGTTGATTGGGGTAACTATGGCTACACCTTC. This translates into CSVDWGNYGYTF.

This clone was counted once. The J gene is TRBJ1-5, the V gene TRBV2, with a tentative D call TRBD1 (5 bases). This CDR3 is built from 14 residues. V was shortened by 4 bases and J by 2 bases, with 9 bases between the two germline ends. Germline CDR1 SNHLY, CDR2 FYNNEI. The CDR3: CASSVGVGNQPQHF. In nucleotides, the CDR3 is TGTGCCAGCAGTGTGGGGGTGGGCAATCAGCCCCAGCATTTT. Together with reference TRBV2 and TRBJ1-5, the CDR3 gives the full variable domain: EPEVTQTPSHQVTQMGQEVILRCVPISNHLYFYWYRQILGQKVEFLVSFYNNEISEKSEIFDDQFSVERPDGSNFTLKIRSTKLEDSAMYFCASSVGVGNQPQHFGDGTRLSIL.

This clone was observed once. This chain links TRBV7-8 with TRBJ1-5; 7 bases are a match to TRBD1. Germline values: CDR1 SGHVS, CDR2 FQNEAQ. There are 14 residues in the CDR3. Trimming cost V 4 bases and J 4 bases; bases outside gene matches: 4. The CDR3 reads CASSSQGGNQPQHF. In DNA form, the CDR3 reads TGTGCCAGCAGCTCCCAGGGGGGTAATCAGCCCCAGCATTTT.

The rearrangement uses TRBV3-1 (or the pseudogene TRBV3-2) and TRBJ1-2; weak D call: TRBD1 (6 bases). The CDR3 spans 14 residues. Trimming stripped 4 bases from V and 8 bases from J, with 17 bases between. The germline V gene encodes CDR1 LGHDT and CDR2 YNNKEL (reference sequence). CDR3 bases: TGTGCCAGCAGCCCGGGGACAACCTGGAGCGGCTACACCTTC. Translating gives CASSPGTTWSGYTF.

The gene calls are TRBV2 and TRBJ1-5, with D possibly being TRBD1 (5 bases). Between the trimmed V and J ends, which lost 5 bases and 6 bases, there was a span of 20 bases. The V gene's germline CDR1 is SNHLY and CDR2 FYNNEI. The CDR3 extends over 16 amino acids. The CDR3 is CASSFTDPIGGQPQHF. For the CDR3, the DNA is TGTGCCAGCAGTTTCACGGACCCAATCGGGGGTCAGCCCCAGCATTTT.

As to this clone: Germline and junction disagree at one end, which may indicate a read error. V is TRBV2 and J is TRBJ1-1, with D tentatively TRBD1 (5 bases). The germline gives CDR1 SNHLY, CDR2 FYNNEI. The CDR3 totals 15 residues. The CDR3 coding sequence is TGTGCCAGCAGAGAAGGGACGGCCATGAACACTGAAGCTTTCTTT. Translating gives CASREGTAMNTEAFF.

This chain uses TRBV30 with TRBJ1-5, with 7 nucleotides matching TRBD1. Germline V gene sequence: CDR1 GTSNPN, CDR2 SVGIG (reference sequence). The CDR3 consists of 13 residues. Unmatched junction bases numbered 6, after V lost 3 bases and J lost 7 bases. The CDR3 sequence: CAWRNRGDQPQHF. DNA for the CDR3: TGTGCCTGGAGGAACAGGGGCGACCAGCCCCAGCATTTT.